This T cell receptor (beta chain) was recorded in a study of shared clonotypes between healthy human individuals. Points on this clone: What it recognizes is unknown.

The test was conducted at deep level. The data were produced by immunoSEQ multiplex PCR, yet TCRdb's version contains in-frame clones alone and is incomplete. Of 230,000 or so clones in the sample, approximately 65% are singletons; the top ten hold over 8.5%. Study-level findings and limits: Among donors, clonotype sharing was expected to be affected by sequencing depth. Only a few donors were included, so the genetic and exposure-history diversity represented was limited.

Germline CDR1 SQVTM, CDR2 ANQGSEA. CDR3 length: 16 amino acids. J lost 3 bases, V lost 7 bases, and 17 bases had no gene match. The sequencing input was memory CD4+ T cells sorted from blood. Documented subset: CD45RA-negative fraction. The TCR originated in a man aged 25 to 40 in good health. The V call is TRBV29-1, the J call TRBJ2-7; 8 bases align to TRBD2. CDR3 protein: CSAESYMAGGNYEQYF. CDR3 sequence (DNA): TGCAGCGCCGAATCCTACATGGCGGGAGGAAACTACGAGCAGTACTTC.